This T cell receptor beta chain was documented in a study of T cell repertoires in cytomegalovirus infection. This clonotype has a count of ten or more. Germline assignment: CDR1 SGHTS and CDR2 YDEGEE. V lost 6 bases to trimming and J lost 0 bases, with 12 bases between them. CDR3 size: 14 residues. TCRdb re-derived calls from the reads in MiXCR, one entry per CDR3 protein. This table holds 400,000 to 550,000 distinct CDR3 sequences, approximately 11% found once. The chain uses TRBV5-8 and TRBJ1-1; tentatively, D is TRBD1 (5 bases). This TCR was recovered from a human donor in good health (CMV status not recorded). Some clones in this sample may be carry-over from other donors' samples. Sequencing used PBMCs. As DNA, the CDR3 is TGTGCCAGCAACTACGGGGGTCTGAACACTGAAGCTTTCTTT. Translation gives CASNYGGLNTEAFF.